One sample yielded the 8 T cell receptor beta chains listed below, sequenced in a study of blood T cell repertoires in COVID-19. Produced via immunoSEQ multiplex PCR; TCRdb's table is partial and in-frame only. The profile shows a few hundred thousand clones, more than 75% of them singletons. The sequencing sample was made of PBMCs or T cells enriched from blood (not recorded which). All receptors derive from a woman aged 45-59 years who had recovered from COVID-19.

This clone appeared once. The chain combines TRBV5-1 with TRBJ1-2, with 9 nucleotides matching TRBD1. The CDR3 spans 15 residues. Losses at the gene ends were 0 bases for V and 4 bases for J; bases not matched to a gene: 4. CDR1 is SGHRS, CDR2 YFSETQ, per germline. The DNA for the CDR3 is TGCGCCAGCAGCTTGGAAACAGGGGGCACCTATGGCTACACCTTC. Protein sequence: CASSLETGGTYGYTF.

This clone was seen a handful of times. CDR3 nucleotide sequence: TGTGCCAGCAGCTTGAAGACTAGCGAGTACGAGCAGTACTTC. This encodes CASSLKTSEYEQYF. The genes are TRBV7-2 and TRBJ2-7, with 8 bases lining up with TRBD2. J lost 4 bases, V lost 3 bases, and 5 bases had no gene match. This CDR3 contains 14 residues. From germline, CDR1 is SGHTA and CDR2 FQGNSA.

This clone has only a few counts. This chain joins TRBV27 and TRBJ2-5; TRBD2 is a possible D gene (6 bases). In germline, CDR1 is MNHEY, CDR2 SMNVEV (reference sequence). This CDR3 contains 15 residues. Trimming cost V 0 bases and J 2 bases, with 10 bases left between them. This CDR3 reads CASSLSTRRQETQYF. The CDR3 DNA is TGTGCCAGCAGTTTATCGACTAGACGACAAGAGACCCAGTACTTC.

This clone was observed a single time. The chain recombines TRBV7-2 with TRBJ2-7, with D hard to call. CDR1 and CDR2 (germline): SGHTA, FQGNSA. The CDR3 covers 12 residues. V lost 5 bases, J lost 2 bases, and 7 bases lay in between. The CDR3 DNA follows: TGTGCCAGCAGCCGTTCCCCCTACGAGCAGTACTTC. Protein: CASSRSPYEQYF.

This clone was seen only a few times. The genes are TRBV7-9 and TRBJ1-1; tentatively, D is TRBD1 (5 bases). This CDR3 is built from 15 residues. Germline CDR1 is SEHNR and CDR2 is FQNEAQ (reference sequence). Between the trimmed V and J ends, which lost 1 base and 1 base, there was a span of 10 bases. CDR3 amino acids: CASSLDHRPNTEAFF. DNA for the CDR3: TGTGCCAGCAGCTTAGATCACAGGCCGAACACTGAAGCTTTCTTT.

This CDR3 reads CASSLAGAGLRGNTIYF. The CDR3 DNA is TGTGCCAGCAGCTTGGCGGGTGCAGGGCTCAGGGGAAACACCATATATTTT. The V gene is TRBV5-4, the J gene TRBJ1-3; D possibly corresponds to TRBD1 (5 bases). The ends were cut back, 0 bases at V and 4 bases at J, with 17 bases in the middle. Germline values: CDR1 SGHNT, CDR2 YYREEE (reference sequence). CDR3 length: 17 amino acids.

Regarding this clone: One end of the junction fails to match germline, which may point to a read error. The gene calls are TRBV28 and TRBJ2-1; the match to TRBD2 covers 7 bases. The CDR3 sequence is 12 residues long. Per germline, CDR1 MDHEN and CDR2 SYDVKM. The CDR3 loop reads CASSPTYGGGLF. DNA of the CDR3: TGTGCCAGCAGCCCCACCTATGGGGGGGGACTCTTC.

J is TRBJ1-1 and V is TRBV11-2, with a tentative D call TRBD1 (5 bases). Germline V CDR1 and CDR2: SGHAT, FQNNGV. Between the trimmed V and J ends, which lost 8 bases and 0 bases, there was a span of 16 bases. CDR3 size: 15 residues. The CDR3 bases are TGTGCCAGCCGTACCCAGGGTAGGGTGAACACTGAAGCTTTCTTT. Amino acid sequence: CASRTQGRVNTEAFF.